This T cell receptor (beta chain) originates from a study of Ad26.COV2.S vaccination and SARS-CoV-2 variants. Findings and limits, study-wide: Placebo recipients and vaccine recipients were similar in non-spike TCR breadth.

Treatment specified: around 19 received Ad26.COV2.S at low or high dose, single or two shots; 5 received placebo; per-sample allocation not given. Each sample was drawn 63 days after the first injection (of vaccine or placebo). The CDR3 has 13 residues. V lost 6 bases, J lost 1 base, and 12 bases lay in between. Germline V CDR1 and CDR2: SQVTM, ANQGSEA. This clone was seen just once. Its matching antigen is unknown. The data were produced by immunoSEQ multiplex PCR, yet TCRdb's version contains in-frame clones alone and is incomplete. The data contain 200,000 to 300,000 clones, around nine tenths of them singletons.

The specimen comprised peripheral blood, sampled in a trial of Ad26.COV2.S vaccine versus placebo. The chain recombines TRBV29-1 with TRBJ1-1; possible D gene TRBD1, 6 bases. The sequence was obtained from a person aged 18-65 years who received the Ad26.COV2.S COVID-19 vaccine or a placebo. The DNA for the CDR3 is TGCAGCGTAGGTAAGACAGGGAACACTGAAGCTTTCTTT. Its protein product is CSVGKTGNTEAFF.